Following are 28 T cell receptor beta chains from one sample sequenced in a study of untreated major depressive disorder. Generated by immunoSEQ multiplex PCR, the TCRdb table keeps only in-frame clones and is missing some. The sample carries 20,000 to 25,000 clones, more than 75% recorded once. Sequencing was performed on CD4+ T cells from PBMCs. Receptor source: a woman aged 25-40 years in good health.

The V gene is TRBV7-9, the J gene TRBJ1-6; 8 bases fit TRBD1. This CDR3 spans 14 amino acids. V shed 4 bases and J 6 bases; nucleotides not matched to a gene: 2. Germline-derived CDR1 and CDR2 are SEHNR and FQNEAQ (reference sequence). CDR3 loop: CASSSGQANSPLHF. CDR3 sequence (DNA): TGTGCCAGCAGCTCGGGACAGGCTAATTCACCCCTCCACTTT.

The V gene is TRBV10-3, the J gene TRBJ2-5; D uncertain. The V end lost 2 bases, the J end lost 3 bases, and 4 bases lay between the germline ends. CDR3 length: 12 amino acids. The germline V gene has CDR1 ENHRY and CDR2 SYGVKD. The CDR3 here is CAISETKETQYF. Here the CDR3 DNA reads TGTGCCATCAGTGAGACCAAAGAGACCCAGTACTTC.

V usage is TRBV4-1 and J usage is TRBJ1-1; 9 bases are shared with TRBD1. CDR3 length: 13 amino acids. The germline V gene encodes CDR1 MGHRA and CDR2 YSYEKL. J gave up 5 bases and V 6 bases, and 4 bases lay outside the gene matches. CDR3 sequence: CASRRDRETEAFF. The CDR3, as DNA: TGCGCCAGCAGACGGGACAGGGAGACTGAAGCTTTCTTT.

The CDR3 loop reads CASSYLAGSQPQHF. Written as DNA, the CDR3 is TGTGCCAGCAGCTACCTAGCGGGGAGTCAGCCCCAGCATTTT. The chain combines TRBV7-2 with TRBJ1-5; no clear D gene. Germline V gene data show CDR1 as SGHTA and CDR2 as FQGNSA. With 4 bases removed from V and 6 bases from J, the gap between germline ends came to 13 bases. The CDR3 sequence is 14 residues long.

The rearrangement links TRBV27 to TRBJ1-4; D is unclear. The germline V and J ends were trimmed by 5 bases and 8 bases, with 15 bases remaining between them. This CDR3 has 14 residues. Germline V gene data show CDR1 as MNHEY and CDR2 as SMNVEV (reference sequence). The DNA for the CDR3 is TGTGCCAGCAGTGCCCGCCCGGGCAGGGAAAAACTGTTTTTT. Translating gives CASSARPGREKLFF.

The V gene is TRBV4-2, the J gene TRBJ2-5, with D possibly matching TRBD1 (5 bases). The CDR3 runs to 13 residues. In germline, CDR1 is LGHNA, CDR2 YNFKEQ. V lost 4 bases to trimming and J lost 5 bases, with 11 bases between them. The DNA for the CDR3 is TGTGCCAGCAGCCGGCTCTCAGGGGAGACCCAGTACTTC. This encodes CASSRLSGETQYF.

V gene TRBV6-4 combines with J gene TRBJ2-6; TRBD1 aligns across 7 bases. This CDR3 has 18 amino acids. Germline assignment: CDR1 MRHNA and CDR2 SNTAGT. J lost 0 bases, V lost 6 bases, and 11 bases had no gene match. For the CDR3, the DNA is TGTGCCAGCAGACTCCGGGACAGCGGAAGCTCTGGGGCCAACGTCCTGACTTTC. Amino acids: CASRLRDSGSSGANVLTF.

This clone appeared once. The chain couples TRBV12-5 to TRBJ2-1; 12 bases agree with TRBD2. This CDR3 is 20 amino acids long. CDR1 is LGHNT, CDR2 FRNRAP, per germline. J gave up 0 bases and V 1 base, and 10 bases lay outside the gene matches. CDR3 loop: CASGLGPTSGGSRSYNEQFF. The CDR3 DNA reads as TGTGCTAGTGGTTTGGGTCCGACTAGCGGGGGCTCGCGCTCCTACAATGAGCAGTTCTTC.

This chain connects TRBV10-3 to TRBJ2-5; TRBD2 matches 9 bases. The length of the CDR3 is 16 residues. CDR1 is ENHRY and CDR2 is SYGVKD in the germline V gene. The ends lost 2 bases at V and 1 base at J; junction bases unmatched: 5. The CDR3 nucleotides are TGTGCCATCAGTGAGGGGAGCGGGGGGACCCAAGAGACCCAGTACTTC. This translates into CAISEGSGGTQETQYF.

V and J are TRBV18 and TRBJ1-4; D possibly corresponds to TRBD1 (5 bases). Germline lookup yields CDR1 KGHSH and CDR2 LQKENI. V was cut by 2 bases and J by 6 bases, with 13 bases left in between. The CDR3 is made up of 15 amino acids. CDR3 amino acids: CASSPGQGWDEKLFF. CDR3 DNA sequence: TGTGCCAGCTCACCAGGCCAGGGATGGGATGAAAAACTGTTTTTT.

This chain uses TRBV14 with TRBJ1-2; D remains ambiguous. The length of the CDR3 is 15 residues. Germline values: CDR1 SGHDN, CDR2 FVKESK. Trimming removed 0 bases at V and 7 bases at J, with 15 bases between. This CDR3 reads CASSQEKRYEAGYTF. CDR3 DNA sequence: TGTGCCAGCAGCCAAGAGAAGCGGTACGAGGCTGGCTACACCTTC.

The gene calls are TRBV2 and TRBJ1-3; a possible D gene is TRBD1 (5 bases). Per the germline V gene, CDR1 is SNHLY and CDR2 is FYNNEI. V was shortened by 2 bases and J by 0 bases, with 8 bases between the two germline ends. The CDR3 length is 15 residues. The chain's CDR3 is CASSEQGLSGNTIYF. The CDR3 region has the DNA TGTGCCAGCAGTGAACAGGGCCTCTCTGGAAACACCATATATTTT.

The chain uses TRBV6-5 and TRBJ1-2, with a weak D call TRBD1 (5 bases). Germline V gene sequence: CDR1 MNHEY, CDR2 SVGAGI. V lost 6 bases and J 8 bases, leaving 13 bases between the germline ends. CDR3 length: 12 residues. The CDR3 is CASREQDRGYTF. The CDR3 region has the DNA TGTGCCAGCAGGGAACAGGATAGGGGCTACACCTTC.

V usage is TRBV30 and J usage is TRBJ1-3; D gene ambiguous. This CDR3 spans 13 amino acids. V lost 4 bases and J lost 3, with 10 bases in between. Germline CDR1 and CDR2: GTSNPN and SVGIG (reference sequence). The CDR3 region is CAWIGVSGNTIYF. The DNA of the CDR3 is TGTGCCTGGATTGGGGTTAGTGGAAACACCATATATTTT. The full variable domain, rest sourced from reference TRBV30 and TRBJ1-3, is SQTIHQWPATLVQPVGSPLSLECTVEGTSNPNLYWYRQAAGRGLQLLFYSVGIGQISSEVPQNLSASRPQDRQFILSSKKLLLSDSGFYLCAWIGVSGNTIYFGEGSWLTVV.

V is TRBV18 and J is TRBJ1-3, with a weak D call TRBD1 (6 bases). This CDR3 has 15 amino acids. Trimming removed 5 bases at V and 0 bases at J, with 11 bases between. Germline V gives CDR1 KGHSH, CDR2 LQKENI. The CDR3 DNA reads TGTGCCAGCTCAGGGGGCCCTGGCTCTGGAAACACCATATATTTT. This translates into CASSGGPGSGNTIYF.

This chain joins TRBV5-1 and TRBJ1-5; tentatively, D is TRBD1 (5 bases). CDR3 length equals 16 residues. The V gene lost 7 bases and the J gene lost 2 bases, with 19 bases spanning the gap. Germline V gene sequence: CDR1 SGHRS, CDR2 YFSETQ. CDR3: CASSPGPPSGNQPQHF. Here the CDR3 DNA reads TGCGCCAGCTCCCCGGGACCGCCTTCGGGCAATCAGCCCCAGCATTTT.

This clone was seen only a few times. The CDR3 here is CASSLVILETQYF. The DNA of the CDR3 is TGTGCCAGCAGCTTAGTTATATTGGAGACCCAGTACTTC. V is TRBV7-2 and J is TRBJ2-5; D unresolved. From germline, CDR1 is SGHTA and CDR2 FQGNSA. Trimming shortened V by 1 base and J by 5 bases, and 8 bases separated the two germline ends. The CDR3 totals 13 residues.

The DNA for the CDR3 is TGTGCCAGCAGCGTAACTCAGACCATCCCCTCCTACGAGCAGTACTTC. It encodes CASSVTQTIPSYEQYF. V is TRBV9 and J is TRBJ2-7; the D is unclear. Germline CDR1 and CDR2: SGDLS and YYNGEE. This CDR3 has 16 amino acids. The ends were cut back, 1 base at V and 0 bases at J, with 14 bases in the middle. The variable domain in full, with the rest retrieved from reference TRBV9 and TRBJ2-7, is DSGVTQTPKHLITATGQRVTLRCSPRSGDLSVYWYQQSLDQGLQFLIQYYNGEERAKGNILERFSAQQFPDLHSELNLSSLELGDSALYFCASSVTQTIPSYEQYFGPGTRLTVT.

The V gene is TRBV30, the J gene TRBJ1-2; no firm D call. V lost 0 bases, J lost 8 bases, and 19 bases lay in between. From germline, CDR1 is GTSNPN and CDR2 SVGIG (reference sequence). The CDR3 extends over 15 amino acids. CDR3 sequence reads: CAWSVQRTQRTGYTF. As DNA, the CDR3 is TGTGCCTGGAGTGTTCAACGGACGCAGCGCACAGGCTACACCTTC. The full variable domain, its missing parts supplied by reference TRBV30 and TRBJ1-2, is SQTIHQWPATLVQPVGSPLSLECTVEGTSNPNLYWYRQAAGRGLQLLFYSVGIGQISSEVPQNLSASRPQDRQFILSSKKLLLSDSGFYLCAWSVQRTQRTGYTFGSGTRLTVV.

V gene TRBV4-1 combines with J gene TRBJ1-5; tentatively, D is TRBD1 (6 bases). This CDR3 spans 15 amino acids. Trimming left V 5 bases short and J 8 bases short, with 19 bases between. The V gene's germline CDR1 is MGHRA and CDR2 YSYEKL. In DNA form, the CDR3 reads TGCGCCAGCAGCGCGTCTGGGGGCAGAGCGGAGCCCCAGCATTTT. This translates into CASSASGGRAEPQHF.

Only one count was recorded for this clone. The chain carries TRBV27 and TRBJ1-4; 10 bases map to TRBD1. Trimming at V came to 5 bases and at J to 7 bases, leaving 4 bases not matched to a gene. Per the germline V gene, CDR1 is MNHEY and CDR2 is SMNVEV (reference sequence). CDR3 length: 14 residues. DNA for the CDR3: TGTGCCAGCAGTCGACAGGGGGCTGGTGAAAAACTGTTTTTT. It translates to CASSRQGAGEKLFF. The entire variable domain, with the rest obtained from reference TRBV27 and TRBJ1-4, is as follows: EAQVTQNPRYLITVTGKKLTVTCSQNMNHEYMSWYRQDPGLGLRQIYYSMNVEVTDKGDVPEGYKVSRKEKRNFPLILESPSPNQTSLYFCASSRQGAGEKLFFGSGTQLSVL.

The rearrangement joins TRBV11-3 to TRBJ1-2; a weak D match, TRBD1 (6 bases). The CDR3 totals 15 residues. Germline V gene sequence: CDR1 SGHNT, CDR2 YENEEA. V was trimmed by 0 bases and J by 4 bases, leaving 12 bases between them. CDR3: CASSLEGARGYGYTF. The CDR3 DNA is TGTGCCAGCAGCTTAGAGGGGGCGCGTGGCTATGGCTACACCTTC.

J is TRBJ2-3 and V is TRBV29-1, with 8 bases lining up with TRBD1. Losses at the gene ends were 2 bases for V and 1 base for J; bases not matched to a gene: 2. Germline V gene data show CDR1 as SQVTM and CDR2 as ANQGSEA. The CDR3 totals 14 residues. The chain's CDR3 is CSVEWGQGTDTQYF. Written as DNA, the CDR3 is TGCAGCGTTGAATGGGGACAGGGCACAGATACGCAGTATTTT.

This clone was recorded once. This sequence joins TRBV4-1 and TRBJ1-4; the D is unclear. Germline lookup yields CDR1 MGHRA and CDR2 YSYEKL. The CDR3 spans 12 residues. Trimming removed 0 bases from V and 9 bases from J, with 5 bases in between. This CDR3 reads CASSQDLQKLFF. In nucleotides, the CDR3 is TGCGCCAGCAGCCAAGATTTGCAAAAACTGTTTTTT.

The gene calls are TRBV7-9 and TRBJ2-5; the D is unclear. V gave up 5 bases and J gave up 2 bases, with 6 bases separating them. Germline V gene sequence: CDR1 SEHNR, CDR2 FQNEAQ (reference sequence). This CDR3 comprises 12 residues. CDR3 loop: CASSRTQETQYF. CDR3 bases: TGTGCCAGCAGCCGTACTCAAGAGACCCAGTACTTC. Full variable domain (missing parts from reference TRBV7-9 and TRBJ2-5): DTGVSQNPRHKITKRGQNVTFRCDPISEHNRLYWYRQTLGQGPEFLTYFQNEAQLEKSRLLSDRFSAERPKGSFSTLEIQRTEQGDSAMYLCASSRTQETQYFGPGTRLLVL.

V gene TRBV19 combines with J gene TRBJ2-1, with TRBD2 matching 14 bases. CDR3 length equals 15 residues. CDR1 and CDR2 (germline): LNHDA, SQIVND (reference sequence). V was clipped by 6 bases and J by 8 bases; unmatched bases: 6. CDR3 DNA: TGTGCCAGTAGGTTAGGGACTAGCGGGGGTGATGAGCAGTTCTTC. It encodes CASRLGTSGGDEQFF.

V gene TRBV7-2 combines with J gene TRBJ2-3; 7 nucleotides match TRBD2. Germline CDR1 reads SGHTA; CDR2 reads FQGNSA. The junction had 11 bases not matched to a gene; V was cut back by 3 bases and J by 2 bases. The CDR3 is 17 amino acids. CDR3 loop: CASSLRSLRGTTDTQYF. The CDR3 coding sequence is TGTGCCAGCAGCTTGCGATCTTTGCGGGGGACCACAGATACGCAGTATTTT.

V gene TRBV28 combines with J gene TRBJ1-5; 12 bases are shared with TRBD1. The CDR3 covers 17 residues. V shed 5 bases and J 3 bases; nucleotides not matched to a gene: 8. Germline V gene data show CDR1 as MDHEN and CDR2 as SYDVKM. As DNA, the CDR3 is TGTGCCAGCAGTAGTTACGGGACAGGGGGCGACAATCAGCCCCAGCATTTT. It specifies CASSSYGTGGDNQPQHF.